These T cell receptor beta chains were read from a single sample in a study of cytomegalovirus exposure and HLA in healthy donors. Sequencing used immunoSEQ multiplex PCR; TCRdb keeps in-frame clones, though not all of them. The sample comprises about 43,000 clones, 63% of which are singletons, and 9.5% to 15% rests with the top ten. What was sequenced was PBMCs. These receptors all stem from a man aged 60 to 75 in good health and CMV-seropositive. Each CDR3 is given with its conserved first and last residue. A D gene is named only where the DNA matches it firmly. Not every row has a clone size; where given, it reads once, few, many or a size class.

abundance: -
v_gene: TRBV27
j_gene: TRBJ2-3
d_gene: TRBD2
CDR3nt: TGTGCCAGCAGTCCCGAAGGGGCGGGAGTAGATACGCAGTATTTT
CDR3aa: CASSPEGAGVDTQYF

abundance: -
v_gene: TRBV7-2
j_gene: TRBJ2-2
d_gene: TRBD1
CDR3nt: TGTGCCAGCAGCCCCCGCAGGACAGGGACCGGGGAGCTGTTTTTT
CDR3aa: CASSPRRTGTGELFF

abundance: -
v_gene: TRBV6-1
j_gene: TRBJ2-7
d_gene: -
CDR3nt: TGTGCCAGCAATCCGACCGCGGCGACCTACGAGCAGTACTTC
CDR3aa: CASNPTAATYEQYF

abundance: -
v_gene: TRBV6-6
j_gene: TRBJ2-1
d_gene: TRBD2
CDR3nt: TGTGCCAGCAGTTACGGTAGCGGGACGTTCATCAATGAGCAGTTCTTC
CDR3aa: CASSYGSGTFINEQFF

abundance: -
v_gene: TRBV30
j_gene: TRBJ1-1
d_gene: -
CDR3nt: TGTGCCTGGATTAATAATAGAGGCCGCACTGAAGCTTTCTTT
CDR3aa: CAWINNRGRTEAFF

abundance: -
v_gene: TRBV7-9
j_gene: TRBJ1-2
d_gene: -
CDR3nt: TGTGCCGGTCGGACAGATAACTATGGCTACACCTTC
CDR3aa: CAGRTDNYGYTF

abundance: -
v_gene: TRBV5-6
j_gene: TRBJ1-2
d_gene: -
CDR3nt: TGTGCCAGCAAACGCGACCCACAGGGAATCTATGGCTACACCTTC
CDR3aa: CASKRDPQGIYGYTF

abundance: -
v_gene: TRBV7-3
j_gene: TRBJ2-1
d_gene: -
CDR3nt: TGTGCCAGCTCATACTCTCCCTCGGACAGCCACCCGTTCTTC
CDR3aa: CASSYSPSDSHPFF

abundance: -
v_gene: TRBV6-5
j_gene: TRBJ2-3
d_gene: TRBD1
CDR3nt: TGTGCCAGCTTAAGTCGGACAGGGGGTACAGATACGCAGTATTTT
CDR3aa: CASLSRTGGTDTQYF

abundance: -
v_gene: TRBV7-2
j_gene: TRBJ2-3
d_gene: -
CDR3nt: TGTGCCAGCAGCCCCCGAACTAGTGCGCAGTATTTT
CDR3aa: CASSPRTSAQYF

abundance: -
v_gene: TRBV5-1
j_gene: TRBJ2-1
d_gene: -
CDR3nt: TGCGCCAGCAGCTTGGGGGGACATTACAATGAGCAGTTCTTC
CDR3aa: CASSLGGHYNEQFF

abundance: -
v_gene: TRBV7-9
j_gene: TRBJ2-2
d_gene: TRBD1
CDR3nt: TGTGCCAGCAGCCCGAGGGACAGACCAACCGGGGAGCTGTTTTTT
CDR3aa: CASSPRDRPTGELFF

abundance: -
v_gene: TRBV21-1
j_gene: TRBJ2-5
d_gene: -
CDR3nt: TGTGCCAGCAGCAAAGTGTGTTATGGGGCATACGGGGAGACCCAGTACTTC
CDR3aa: CASSKVCYGAYGETQYF

abundance: -
v_gene: TRBV28
j_gene: TRBJ1-5
d_gene: TRBD1
CDR3nt: TGTGCCAGCAGCACGACAGGGTTGGGGAATCAGCCCCAGCATTTT
CDR3aa: CASSTTGLGNQPQHF

abundance: -
v_gene: TRBV20-1
j_gene: TRBJ2-1
d_gene: -
CDR3nt: TGCAGTGCTTCCACTTCCAATGAGCAGTTCTTC
CDR3aa: CSASTSNEQFF

abundance: -
v_gene: TRBV4-2
j_gene: TRBJ2-3
d_gene: TRBD2
CDR3nt: TGTGCCAGCAGCCAAGGACTAGGCCTAGCGGGAGGGGCGGGTACGCAGTATTTT
CDR3aa: CASSQGLGLAGGAGTQYF

abundance: -
v_gene: TRBV5-4
j_gene: TRBJ2-7
d_gene: TRBD2
CDR3nt: TGTGCCAGCAGCTTGGGGGGGACTAGCGGGTTCACCTACGAGCAGTACTTC
CDR3aa: CASSLGGTSGFTYEQYF

abundance: few
v_gene: TRBV19
j_gene: TRBJ2-1
d_gene: TRBD2
CDR3nt: TGTGCCAGTTCGGGACTAGCGGGATTCTCCTACAATGAGCAGTTCTTC
CDR3aa: CASSGLAGFSYNEQFF

abundance: -
v_gene: TRBV7-2
j_gene: TRBJ1-5
d_gene: TRBD1
CDR3nt: TGTGCCAGCAGCTTAGCGGGACAGGGGATAGGTCAGCCCCAGCATTTT
CDR3aa: CASSLAGQGIGQPQHF

abundance: few
v_gene: TRBV14
j_gene: TRBJ1-5
d_gene: -
CDR3nt: TGTGCCAGCAGCCAAGTGTGTTTGCGGGTTTACCAGCCCCAGCATTTT
CDR3aa: CASSQVCLRVYQPQHF

abundance: -
v_gene: TRBV27
j_gene: TRBJ2-7
d_gene: TRBD2
CDR3nt: TGTGCCAGCAGTCCGCGGACTAGCGGCTACGAGCAGTACTTC
CDR3aa: CASSPRTSGYEQYF

abundance: -
v_gene: TRBV19
j_gene: TRBJ2-1
d_gene: TRBD2
CDR3nt: TGTGCCAGTAGTGTCAGGGGCAGCGGGAGGGAGGCTGAGCAGTTCTTC
CDR3aa: CASSVRGSGREAEQFF

abundance: -
v_gene: TRBV6-6
j_gene: TRBJ2-7
d_gene: TRBD2
CDR3nt: TGTGCCAGCAGTGCAGCGGGAGGACCCTACGAGCAGTACTTC
CDR3aa: CASSAAGGPYEQYF

abundance: -
v_gene: TRBV19
j_gene: TRBJ2-3
d_gene: TRBD2
CDR3nt: TGTGCCAGTACCCCGGGACTAGCTGGCGCAGATACGCAGTATTTT
CDR3aa: CASTPGLAGADTQYF

abundance: -
v_gene: TRBV11-1
j_gene: TRBJ2-7
d_gene: TRBD1
CDR3nt: TGTGCCAGCAGCTTATCCGGGACAGGGAACGAGCAGTACTTC
CDR3aa: CASSLSGTGNEQYF

abundance: -
v_gene: TRBV30
j_gene: TRBJ1-5
d_gene: TRBD1
CDR3nt: TGTGCCTGGAGTGTACAGGGGAGTCAGCCCCAGCATTTT
CDR3aa: CAWSVQGSQPQHF

abundance: -
v_gene: TRBV27
j_gene: TRBJ2-7
d_gene: -
CDR3nt: TGTGCCAGCAGTTCTAGCGTATACTCCTACGAGCAGTACTTC
CDR3aa: CASSSSVYSYEQYF

abundance: -
v_gene: TRBV7-9
j_gene: TRBJ2-7
d_gene: TRBD2
CDR3nt: TGTGCCAGCAGCGGATTATCGGGACTAGCAGACTACGAGCAGTACTTC
CDR3aa: CASSGLSGLADYEQYF

abundance: -
v_gene: TRBV7-8
j_gene: TRBJ1-1
d_gene: -
CDR3nt: TGTGCCAGCAGGATGGGCCGGGGTACTGAAGCTTTCTTT
CDR3aa: CASRMGRGTEAFF

abundance: -
v_gene: TRBV27
j_gene: TRBJ2-2
d_gene: -
CDR3nt: TGTGCCAGCAGTTTATCCTACGAATTGCCCGGGGAGCTGTTTTTT
CDR3aa: CASSLSYELPGELFF

abundance: few
v_gene: TRBV10-1
j_gene: TRBJ2-1
d_gene: TRBD2
CDR3nt: TGCGCCAGCAGTTCTAGCGGGAGGATTTACAATGAGCAGTTCTTC
CDR3aa: CASSSSGRIYNEQFF

abundance: -
v_gene: TRBV7-9
j_gene: TRBJ2-2
d_gene: -
CDR3nt: TGTGCCAGCAGCCAAATCATTCAGAACACCGGGGAGCTGTTTTTT
CDR3aa: CASSQIIQNTGELFF

abundance: -
v_gene: TRBV28
j_gene: TRBJ2-2
d_gene: -
CDR3nt: TGTGCCAGCAGTTTGTCAGTGAACACCGGGGAGCTGTTTTTT
CDR3aa: CASSLSVNTGELFF

abundance: -
v_gene: TRBV28
j_gene: TRBJ2-7
d_gene: -
CDR3nt: TGTGCCAGCAGTTTAGTCGGTTCCTACGAGCAGTACTTC
CDR3aa: CASSLVGSYEQYF

abundance: once
v_gene: TRBV6-1
j_gene: TRBJ1-5
d_gene: -
CDR3nt: TGTGCCAGCAGTGGGACAGACAATCAGCCCCAGCATTTT
CDR3aa: CASSGTDNQPQHF

abundance: -
v_gene: TRBV9
j_gene: TRBJ2-2
d_gene: TRBD2
CDR3nt: TGTGCCAGCAGCGTTAACCTAGCGGGAGGTCCCGGGGAGCTGTTTTTT
CDR3aa: CASSVNLAGGPGELFF

abundance: -
v_gene: TRBV7-9
j_gene: TRBJ2-3
d_gene: -
CDR3nt: TGTGCCAGCAGCCCAATAGGGGCAGGGCGCGGCATGGATACGCAGTATTTT
CDR3aa: CASSPIGAGRGMDTQYF

abundance: -
v_gene: TRBV20-1
j_gene: TRBJ1-1
d_gene: -
CDR3nt: TGCAGTGCTAGAGGTGGGGAGCGAGCTTTCTTT
CDR3aa: CSARGGERAFF

abundance: once
v_gene: TRBV4-1
j_gene: TRBJ1-4
d_gene: TRBD1
CDR3nt: TGCGCCAGCAGCCAAGAAGGGACAGGGGCCAAAAAACTGTTTTTT
CDR3aa: CASSQEGTGAKKLFF

abundance: -
v_gene: TRBV13
j_gene: TRBJ2-3
d_gene: TRBD2
CDR3nt: TGTGCCAGCAGCTTACGAGCGGGAGGAACAGATACGCAGTATTTT
CDR3aa: CASSLRAGGTDTQYF

abundance: -
v_gene: TRBV4-3
j_gene: TRBJ2-7
d_gene: -
CDR3nt: TGCGCCAGCAGCCAAGGCGCGGGGGCATACGAGCAGTACTTC
CDR3aa: CASSQGAGAYEQYF

abundance: -
v_gene: TRBV10-2
j_gene: TRBJ2-2
d_gene: TRBD1
CDR3nt: TGCGCCAGCAGTGGGCCGGGACAGGGAAGTACCGGGGAGCTGTTTTTT
CDR3aa: CASSGPGQGSTGELFF

abundance: few
v_gene: TRBV30
j_gene: TRBJ2-5
d_gene: -
CDR3nt: TGTGCCTGGAGTGTCGCGGGAACCGGGGAGACCCAGTACTTC
CDR3aa: CAWSVAGTGETQYF

abundance: few
v_gene: TRBV6-6
j_gene: TRBJ1-2
d_gene: TRBD1
CDR3nt: TGTGCCAGCAGCCCCGGGACAGGGTATGGCTACACCTTC
CDR3aa: CASSPGTGYGYTF

abundance: -
v_gene: TRBV30
j_gene: TRBJ1-2
d_gene: -
CDR3nt: TGTGCCTGGACCGACTCCTATGGCTACACCTTC
CDR3aa: CAWTDSYGYTF

abundance: -
v_gene: TRBV4-3
j_gene: TRBJ2-2
d_gene: TRBD2
CDR3nt: TGCGCCAGCAGCCAAGACCCGGGGGTAGCGGGATTCACCGGGGAGCTGTTTTTT
CDR3aa: CASSQDPGVAGFTGELFF

abundance: -
v_gene: TRBV5-1
j_gene: TRBJ2-3
d_gene: -
CDR3nt: TGCGCCAGCAGCTTGGAGTACCAGGGGACAGATACGCAGTATTTT
CDR3aa: CASSLEYQGTDTQYF

abundance: -
v_gene: TRBV5-1
j_gene: TRBJ2-4
d_gene: TRBD2
CDR3nt: TGCGCCAGCAGCTTGGATCCCGGGGGGGGCATTCAGTACTTC
CDR3aa: CASSLDPGGGIQYF

abundance: -
v_gene: TRBV19
j_gene: TRBJ1-1
d_gene: -
CDR3nt: TGTGCCAGTAGTAGGCGGGTGAACACTGAAGCTTTCTTT
CDR3aa: CASSRRVNTEAFF

abundance: -
v_gene: TRBV10-2
j_gene: TRBJ2-1
d_gene: TRBD1
CDR3nt: TGCGCCAGCAGTGAGTTGGGACAGGGCTACAATGAGCAGTTCTTC
CDR3aa: CASSELGQGYNEQFF

abundance: -
v_gene: TRBV25-1
j_gene: TRBJ2-1
d_gene: TRBD2
CDR3nt: TGTGCCAGCAGACCAGGGCGGCTAGCGGGAGTCACTGAGCAGTTCTTC
CDR3aa: CASRPGRLAGVTEQFF

abundance: -
v_gene: TRBV7-9
j_gene: TRBJ2-1
d_gene: TRBD1
CDR3nt: TGTGCCACCGTAGGACAGGGGTTCGGTGAGCAGTTCTTC
CDR3aa: CATVGQGFGEQFF

abundance: few
v_gene: TRBV19
j_gene: TRBJ1-5
d_gene: -
CDR3nt: TGTGCCAGTAGTCCCGGGGGGTCAGTTCGCAATCAGCCCCAGCATTTT
CDR3aa: CASSPGGSVRNQPQHF

abundance: -
v_gene: TRBV7-9
j_gene: TRBJ1-2
d_gene: TRBD1
CDR3nt: TGTGCCAGCAGCTCCATGGGGACAGGGGGCGCCTATGGCTACACCTTC
CDR3aa: CASSSMGTGGAYGYTF

abundance: once
v_gene: TRBV29-1
j_gene: TRBJ2-7
d_gene: -
CDR3nt: TGCAGCGCCAAAGGGGGGGCCCCATACGAGCAGTACTTC
CDR3aa: CSAKGGAPYEQYF

abundance: -
v_gene: TRBV7-6
j_gene: TRBJ2-3
d_gene: -
CDR3nt: TGTGCCAGCAGCTTGGTCGAGGGTTTCACAGATACGCAGTATTTT
CDR3aa: CASSLVEGFTDTQYF

abundance: -
v_gene: TRBV4-3
j_gene: TRBJ1-2
d_gene: -
CDR3nt: TGCGCCAGCAGCCAAGATAGTATAAGACCAGGGGCATATGGCTACACCTTC
CDR3aa: CASSQDSIRPGAYGYTF

abundance: once
v_gene: TRBV29-1
j_gene: TRBJ2-5
d_gene: TRBD1
CDR3nt: TGCAGCGTTGAAAGGGACAGGGAGGAAGAGACCCAGTACTTC
CDR3aa: CSVERDREEETQYF

abundance: -
v_gene: TRBV19
j_gene: TRBJ2-5
d_gene: TRBD1
CDR3nt: TGTGCCAGTAGTTCTCGCAGGGGGTTAGGAGAGACCCAGTACTTC
CDR3aa: CASSSRRGLGETQYF